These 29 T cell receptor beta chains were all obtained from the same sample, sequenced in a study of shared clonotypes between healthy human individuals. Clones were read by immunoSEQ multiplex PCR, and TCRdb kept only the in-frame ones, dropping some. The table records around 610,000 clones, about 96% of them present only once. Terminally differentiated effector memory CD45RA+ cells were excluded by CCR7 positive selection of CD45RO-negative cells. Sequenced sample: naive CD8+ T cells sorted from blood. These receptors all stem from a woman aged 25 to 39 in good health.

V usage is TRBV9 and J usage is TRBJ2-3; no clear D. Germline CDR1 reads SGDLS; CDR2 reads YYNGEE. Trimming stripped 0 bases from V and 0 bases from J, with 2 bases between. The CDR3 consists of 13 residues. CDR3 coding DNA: TGTGCCAGCAGCGTAGGGAGCACAGATACGCAGTATTTT. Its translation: CASSVGSTDTQYF. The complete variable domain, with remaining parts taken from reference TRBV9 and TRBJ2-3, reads DSGVTQTPKHLITATGQRVTLRCSPRSGDLSVYWYQQSLDQGLQFLIQYYNGEERAKGNILERFSAQQFPDLHSELNLSSLELGDSALYFCASSVGSTDTQYFGPGTRLTVL.

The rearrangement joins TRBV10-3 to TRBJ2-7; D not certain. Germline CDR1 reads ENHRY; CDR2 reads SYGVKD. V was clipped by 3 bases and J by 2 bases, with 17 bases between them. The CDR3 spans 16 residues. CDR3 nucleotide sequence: TGTGCCATCAGTGAAGGAGCCAGTTCCGTCGCCTACGAGCAGTACTTC. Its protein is CAISEGASSVAYEQYF.

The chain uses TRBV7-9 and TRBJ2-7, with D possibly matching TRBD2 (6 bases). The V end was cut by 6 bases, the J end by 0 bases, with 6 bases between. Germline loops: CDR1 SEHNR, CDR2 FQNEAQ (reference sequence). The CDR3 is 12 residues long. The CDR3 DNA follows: TGTGCCAGCAGGGAGGGCTCCTACGAGCAGTACTTC. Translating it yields CASREGSYEQYF. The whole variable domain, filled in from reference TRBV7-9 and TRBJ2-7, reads DTGVSQNPRHKITKRGQNVTFRCDPISEHNRLYWYRQTLGQGPEFLTYFQNEAQLEKSRLLSDRFSAERPKGSFSTLEIQRTEQGDSAMYLCASREGSYEQYFGPGTRLTVT.

The CDR3 protein is CASSEAPWSGAFLTDTEAFF. The CDR3 DNA follows: TGTGCCAGCAGTGAAGCTCCATGGTCGGGAGCCTTCCTTACGGACACTGAAGCTTTCTTT. The chain couples TRBV2 to TRBJ1-1, with D unresolved. The CDR3 consists of 20 residues. V lost 0 bases, J lost 3 bases, and 26 bases lay in between. Germline V gene data show CDR1 as SNHLY and CDR2 as FYNNEI.

The CDR3 region has the DNA TGTGCCAGCAGCCATAACACCGGGGAGCTGTTTTTT. Its translation: CASSHNTGELFF. This chain links TRBV4-2 with TRBJ2-2; D is unclear. The CDR3 spans 12 residues. The germline CDR1 and CDR2 sequences are LGHNA and YNFKEQ. The V and J ends lost 3 bases and 2 bases respectively, with 1 base between them.

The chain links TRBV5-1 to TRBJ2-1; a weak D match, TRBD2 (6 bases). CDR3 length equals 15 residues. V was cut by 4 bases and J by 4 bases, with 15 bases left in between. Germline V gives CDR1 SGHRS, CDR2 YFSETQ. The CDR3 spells CASSPVSGEYNEQFF. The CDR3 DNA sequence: TGCGCCAGCAGCCCAGTTAGCGGAGAGTACAATGAGCAGTTCTTC.

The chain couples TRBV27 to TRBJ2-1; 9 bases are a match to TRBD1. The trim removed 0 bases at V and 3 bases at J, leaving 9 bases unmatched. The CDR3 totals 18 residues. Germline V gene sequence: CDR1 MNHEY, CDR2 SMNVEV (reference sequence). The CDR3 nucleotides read TGTGCCAGCAGTTTATCGAACAGGGGGCAATTCTACTACAATGAGCAGTTCTTC. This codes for CASSLSNRGQFYYNEQFF.

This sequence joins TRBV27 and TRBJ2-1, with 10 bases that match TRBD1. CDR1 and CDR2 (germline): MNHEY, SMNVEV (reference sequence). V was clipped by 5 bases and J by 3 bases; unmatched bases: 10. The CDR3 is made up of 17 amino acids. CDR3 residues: CASSASPGTGVYNEQFF. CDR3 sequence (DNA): TGTGCCAGCAGTGCCAGTCCCGGGACAGGGGTCTACAATGAGCAGTTCTTC.

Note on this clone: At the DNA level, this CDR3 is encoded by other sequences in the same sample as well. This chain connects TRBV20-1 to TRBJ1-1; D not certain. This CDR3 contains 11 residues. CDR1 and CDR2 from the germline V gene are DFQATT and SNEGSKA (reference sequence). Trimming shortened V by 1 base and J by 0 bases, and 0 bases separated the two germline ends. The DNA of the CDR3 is TGCAGTGCTAGAGTGAACACTGAAGCTTTCTTT. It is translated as CSARVNTEAFF.

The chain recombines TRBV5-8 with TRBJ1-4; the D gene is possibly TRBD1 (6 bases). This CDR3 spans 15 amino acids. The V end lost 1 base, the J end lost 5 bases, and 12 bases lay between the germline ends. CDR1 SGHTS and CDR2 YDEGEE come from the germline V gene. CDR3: CASSLYEGGNEKLFF. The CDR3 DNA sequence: TGTGCCAGCAGCTTGTACGAGGGGGGAAATGAAAAACTGTTTTTT.

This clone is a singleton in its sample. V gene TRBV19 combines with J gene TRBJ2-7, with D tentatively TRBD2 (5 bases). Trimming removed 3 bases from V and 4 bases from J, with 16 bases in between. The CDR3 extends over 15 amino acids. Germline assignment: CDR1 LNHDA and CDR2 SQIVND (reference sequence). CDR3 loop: CASSISVYEGYEQYF. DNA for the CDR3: TGTGCCAGTAGTATCTCGGTATATGAGGGATACGAGCAGTACTTC. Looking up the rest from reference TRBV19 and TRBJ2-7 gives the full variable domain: DGGITQSPKYLFRKEGQNVTLSCEQNLNHDAMYWYRQDPGQGLRLIYYSQIVNDFQKGDIAEGYSVSREKKESFPLTVTSAQKNPTAFYLCASSISVYEGYEQYFGPGTRLTVT.

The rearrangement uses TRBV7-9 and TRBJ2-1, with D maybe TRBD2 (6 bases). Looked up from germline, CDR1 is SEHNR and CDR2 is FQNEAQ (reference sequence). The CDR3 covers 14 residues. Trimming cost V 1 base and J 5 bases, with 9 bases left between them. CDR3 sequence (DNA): TGTGCCAGCAGCTTAGGGGACTTAAACAATGAGCAGTTCTTC. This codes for CASSLGDLNNEQFF.

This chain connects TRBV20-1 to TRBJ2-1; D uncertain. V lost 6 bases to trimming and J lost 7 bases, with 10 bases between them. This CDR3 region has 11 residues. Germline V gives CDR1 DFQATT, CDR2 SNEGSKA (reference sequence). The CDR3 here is CSASGWNEQFF. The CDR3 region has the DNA TGCAGTGCCAGTGGCTGGAATGAGCAGTTCTTC.

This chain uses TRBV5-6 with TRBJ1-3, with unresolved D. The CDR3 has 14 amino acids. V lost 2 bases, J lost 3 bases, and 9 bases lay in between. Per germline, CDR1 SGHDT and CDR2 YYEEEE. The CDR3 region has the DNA TGTGCCAGCAGCTTTTGGAACTATGGAAACACCATATATTTT. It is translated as CASSFWNYGNTIYF.

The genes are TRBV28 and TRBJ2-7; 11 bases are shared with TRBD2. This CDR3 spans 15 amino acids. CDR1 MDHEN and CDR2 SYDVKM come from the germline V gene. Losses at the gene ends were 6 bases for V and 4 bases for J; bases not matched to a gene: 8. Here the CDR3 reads CASSLGTSGLYEQYF. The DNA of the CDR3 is TGTGCCAGCAGCCTCGGGACTAGCGGCTTATACGAGCAGTACTTC.

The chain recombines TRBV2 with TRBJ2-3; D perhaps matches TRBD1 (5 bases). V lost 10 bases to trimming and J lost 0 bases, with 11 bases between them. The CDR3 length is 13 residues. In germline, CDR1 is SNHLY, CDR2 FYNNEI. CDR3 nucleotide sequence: TGTGCCACCAAGGGGCCTAGCACAGATACGCAGTATTTT. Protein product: CATKGPSTDTQYF. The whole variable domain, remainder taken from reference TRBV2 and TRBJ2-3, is EPEVTQTPSHQVTQMGQEVILRCVPISNHLYFYWYRQILGQKVEFLVSFYNNEISEKSEIFDDQFSVERPDGSNFTLKIRSTKLEDSAMYFCATKGPSTDTQYFGPGTRLTVL.

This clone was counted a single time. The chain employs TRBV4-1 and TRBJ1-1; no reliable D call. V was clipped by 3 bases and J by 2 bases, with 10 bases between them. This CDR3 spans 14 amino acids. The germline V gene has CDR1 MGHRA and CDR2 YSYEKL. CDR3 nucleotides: TGCGCCAGCAGCCAGTATAGTGGAAACACTGAAGCTTTCTTT. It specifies CASSQYSGNTEAFF.

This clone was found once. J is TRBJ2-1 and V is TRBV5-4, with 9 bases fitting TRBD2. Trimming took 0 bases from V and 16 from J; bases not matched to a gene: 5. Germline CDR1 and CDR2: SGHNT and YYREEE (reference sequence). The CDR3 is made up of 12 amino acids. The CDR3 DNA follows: TGTGCCAGCAGCTTGGGACTAGCGGACTTATTCTTC. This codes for CASSLGLADLFF.

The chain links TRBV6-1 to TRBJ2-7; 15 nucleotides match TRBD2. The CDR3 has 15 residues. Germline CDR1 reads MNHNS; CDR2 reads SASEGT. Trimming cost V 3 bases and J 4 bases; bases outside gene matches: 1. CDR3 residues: CASSDGLAGGYEQYF. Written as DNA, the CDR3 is TGTGCCAGCAGTGATGGACTAGCGGGAGGGTACGAGCAGTACTTC.

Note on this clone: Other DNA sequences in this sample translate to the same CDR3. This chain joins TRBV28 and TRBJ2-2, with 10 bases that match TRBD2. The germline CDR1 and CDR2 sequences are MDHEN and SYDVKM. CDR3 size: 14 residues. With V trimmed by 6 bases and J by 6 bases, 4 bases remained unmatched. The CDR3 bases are TGTGCCAGCAGGGCTAGCGGGAGTGCCGGGGAGCTGTTTTTT. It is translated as CASRASGSAGELFF.

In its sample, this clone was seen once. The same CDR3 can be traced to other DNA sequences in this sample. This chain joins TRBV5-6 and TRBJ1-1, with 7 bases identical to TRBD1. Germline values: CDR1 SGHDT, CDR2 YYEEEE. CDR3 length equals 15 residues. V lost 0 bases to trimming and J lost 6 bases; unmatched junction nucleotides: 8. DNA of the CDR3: TGTGCCAGCAGCTTGGGAGGGGGCGCCCCCGCTGAAGCTTTCTTT. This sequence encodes CASSLGGGAPAEAFF.

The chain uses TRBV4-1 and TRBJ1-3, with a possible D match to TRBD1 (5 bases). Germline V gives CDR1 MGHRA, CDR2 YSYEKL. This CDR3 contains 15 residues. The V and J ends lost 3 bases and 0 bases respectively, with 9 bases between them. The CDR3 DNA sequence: TGCGCCAGCAGCCAGTGGGGGAGCTCTGGAAACACCATATATTTT. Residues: CASSQWGSSGNTIYF.

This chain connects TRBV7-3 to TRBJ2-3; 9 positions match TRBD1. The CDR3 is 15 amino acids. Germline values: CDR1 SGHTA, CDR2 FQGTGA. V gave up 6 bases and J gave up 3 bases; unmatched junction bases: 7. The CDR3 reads CASRPTGGKTDTQYF. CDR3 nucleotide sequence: TGTGCCAGCAGACCCACAGGGGGCAAGACAGATACGCAGTATTTT.

CDR3 residues: CASSGTNGGGNIQYF. CDR3 coding DNA: TGTGCCAGCAGCGGAACGAACGGGGGAGGAAACATTCAGTACTTC. This chain links TRBV7-9 with TRBJ2-4; tentatively, D is TRBD2 (6 bases). Germline values: CDR1 SEHNR, CDR2 FQNEAQ (reference sequence). Deletions cut 5 bases from V and 6 bases from J, with 17 bases between. The CDR3 has 15 residues.

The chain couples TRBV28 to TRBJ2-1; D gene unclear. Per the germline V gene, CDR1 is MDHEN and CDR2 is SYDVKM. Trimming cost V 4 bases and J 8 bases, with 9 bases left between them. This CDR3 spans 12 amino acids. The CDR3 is CASSSPVDEQFF. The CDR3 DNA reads TGTGCCAGCAGTTCCCCAGTCGATGAGCAGTTCTTC. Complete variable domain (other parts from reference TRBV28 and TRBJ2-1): DVKVTQSSRYLVKRTGEKVFLECVQDMDHENMFWYRQDPGLGLRLIYFSYDVKMKEKGDIPEGYSVSREKKERFSLILESASTNQTSMYLCASSSPVDEQFFGPGTRLTVL.

The CDR3 sequence: CAWFLRGGITEAFF. As DNA, the CDR3 is TGTGCCTGGTTTCTACGGGGGGGGATCACTGAAGCTTTCTTT. V usage is TRBV30 and J usage is TRBJ1-1; the D gene is possibly TRBD1 (5 bases). CDR3 length: 14 residues. V was trimmed by 5 bases and J by 4 bases, leaving 17 bases between them. Germline V CDR1 and CDR2: GTSNPN, SVGIG (reference sequence).

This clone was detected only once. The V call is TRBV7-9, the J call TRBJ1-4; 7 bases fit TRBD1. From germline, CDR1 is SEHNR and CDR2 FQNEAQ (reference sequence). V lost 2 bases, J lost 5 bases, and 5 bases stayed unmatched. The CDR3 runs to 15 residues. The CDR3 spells CASSLPTGKNEKLFF. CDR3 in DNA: TGTGCCAGCAGCTTACCGACAGGGAAGAATGAAAAACTGTTTTTT.

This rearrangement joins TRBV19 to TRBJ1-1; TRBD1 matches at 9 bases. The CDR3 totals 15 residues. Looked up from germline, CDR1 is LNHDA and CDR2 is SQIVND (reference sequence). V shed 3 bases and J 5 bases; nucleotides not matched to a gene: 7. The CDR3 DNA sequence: TGTGCCAGTAGTATTTTTAGTGACAGGGGGACTGAAGCTTTCTTT. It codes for CASSIFSDRGTEAFF.

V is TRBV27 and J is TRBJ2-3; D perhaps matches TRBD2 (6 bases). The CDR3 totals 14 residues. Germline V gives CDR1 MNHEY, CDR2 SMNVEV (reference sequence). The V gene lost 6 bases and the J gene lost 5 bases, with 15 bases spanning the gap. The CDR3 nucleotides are TGTGCCAGCAGCCGGGACTCATTCGGAGATACGCAGTATTTT. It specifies CASSRDSFGDTQYF.